A selection of T cell receptor beta chains follows, all from one sample in a study of shared clonotypes between healthy human individuals. Using immunoSEQ multiplex PCR, the repertoire was profiled, and TCRdb retains in-frame clones only, with some absent. The data show about 2.2 million clones, about 93% seen once. What was sequenced was naive CD8+ T cells from PBMCs. The origin of the receptors is a man between 18 and 29 years old in good health. Some clones in this sample may be carry-over from other donors' samples. Each CDR3 is given with its conserved first and last residue.

J | V | CDR3
. | TRBV7-9 | CASSLNPRTTGSYEQYF
TRBJ2-1 | TRBV9 | CASSVGASGSDEQFF
TRBJ2-1 | TRBV6-5 | CASKVRTVYNEQFF
TRBJ2-7 | TRBV29-1 | CSVEQLAGGYEQYF
TRBJ1-5 | TRBV10-2 | CASSEGMGQRRNQPQHF
TRBJ2-7 | TRBV5-6 | CASSLGATSYEQYF
TRBJ2-7 | TRBV6-1 | CASSLRYKTHHEQYF
TRBJ2-2 | TRBV11-2 | CASSLGGWGTGELFF
TRBJ1-5 | TRBV29-1 | CSVGTGGGNQPQHF
TRBJ2-5 | TRBV6-5 | CASSYFGGFEETQYF
TRBJ2-7 | TRBV5-6 | CASSGQGSSIEQYF
TRBJ2-3 | TRBV2 | CASRGGASMGDTQYF
TRBJ1-5 | TRBV28 | CASSLPTGRDNQPQHF
TRBJ2-2 | TRBV30 | CACKDRATGELFF
TRBJ2-2 | TRBV7-2 | CASSNVAGGIANTGELFF
TRBJ2-1 | TRBV29-1 | CSTRGTLGNEQFF
TRBJ2-7 | TRBV28 | CASSSGGTGRYEQYF
TRBJ2-1 | TRBV10-3 | CAICDVASGTYNEQFF
TRBJ2-4 | TRBV6-1 | CASSDYLDRDWWVGNIQYF
TRBJ2-7 | TRBV4-1 | CASSQVRGTTYEQYF
TRBJ2-7 | TRBV19 | CASSDTTYEQYF
TRBJ2-2 | TRBV28 | CASSLKEGTFTGELFF
TRBJ1-1 | TRBV5-6 | CASSFPRGAGRVFF
TRBJ1-2 | TRBV2 | CASSEVGGFNYGYTF
TRBJ2-2 | TRBV6-4 | CASQPWASGYTGELFF
TRBJ1-2 | TRBV6-4 | CASNKGTNYGYTF
TRBJ1-1 | TRBV7-2 | CASSLVGGEAFF
TRBJ2-3 | TRBV19 | CASSIVPTGGTDTQYF
TRBJ2-1 | TRBV13 | CASSLDSFYNEQFF
TRBJ2-1 | TRBV9 | CASSLPQPGEQFF
TRBJ2-7 | TRBV9 | CASSVVARRGQGHYEQYF
TRBJ2-7 | TRBV9 | CASSPSGRREQYF
TRBJ2-1 | TRBV28 | CASSFGGRAYNEQFF
TRBJ2-7 | TRBV11-2 | CASSPRTGWGYEQYF
TRBJ2-1 | TRBV27 | CASSLGTGFHEQFF
TRBJ2-7 | TRBV5-6 | CASSSSTFPGSSYEQYF
TRBJ2-1 | TRBV25-1 | CASSEAGQQGEQFF
TRBJ1-1 | TRBV27 | CASSSRDTTTEAFF
TRBJ2-7 | TRBV27 | CASSSGLAGGYEQYF
TRBJ1-5 | TRBV28 | CASSSGPVNQPQHF
TRBJ2-7 | TRBV4-1 | CASSHGDSSYEQYF
TRBJ1-1 | TRBV28 | CASTQRTGGSAEAFF